This TCR beta chain stems from a study of control samples from healthy donors and cancer patients. Using immunoSEQ multiplex PCR, the repertoire was profiled, and TCRdb retains in-frame clones only, with some absent. Of around 93,000 clones in the sample, just under 95% were seen once. V was shortened by 4 bases and J by 7 bases, with 8 bases between the two germline ends. CDR3 size: 12 residues. Germline loops: CDR1 SEHNR, CDR2 FQNEAQ (reference sequence). The sample was blood. The genes are TRBV7-9 and TRBJ1-5; D is unclear. The sequence came from a human donor in good health. The donor label of this sample is uncertain. CDR3 residues: CASSSAGQPQHF. The DNA of the CDR3 is TGTGCCAGCAGCTCCGCAGGACAGCCCCAGCATTTT.